This entry lists 3 T cell receptor beta chains sequenced from one sample in a study. TCRdb ran MiXCR on the 5' RACE reads and lists one entry per CDR3 protein. The sample yields 62,000 or so distinct CDR3 sequences, approximately 23% seen once. The material sequenced was memory CD4+ T cells sorted from a lymph node. Subset defined: memory CD4+ T cells, CD4+CD45RO+CD25-. All receptors come from a female donor with breast cancer.

This clonotype was counted at least ten times. The chain links TRBV20-1 to TRBJ2-5; no reliable D call. Trimming left V 3 bases short and J 5 bases short, with 7 bases between. There are 11 residues in the CDR3. Per germline, CDR1 DFQATT and CDR2 SNEGSKA (reference sequence). CDR3 residues: CSARVWETQYF. The CDR3 DNA sequence: TGCAGTGCTAGGGTGTGGGAGACCCAGTACTTC.

The genes are TRBV6-5 and TRBJ1-6, with a weak D call TRBD1 (5 bases). V was shortened by 5 bases and J by 9 bases, with 14 bases between the two germline ends. CDR1 and CDR2 from the germline V gene are MNHEY and SVGAGI. The CDR3 has 14 amino acids. The CDR3 sequence is CASSARDGGSPLHF. The CDR3 DNA reads as TGTGCCAGCAGTGCGCGGGACGGAGGTTCACCCCTCCACTTT.

This clonotype was seen many times. This rearrangement joins TRBV12-3 or TRBV12-4 to TRBJ2-4, with D unclear. Deletions cut 5 bases from V and 8 bases from J, with 13 bases between. The CDR3 loop spans 13 amino acids. In nucleotides, the CDR3 is TGTGCCAGCAGTAGGACCCGATGGGACATTCAGTACTTC. Amino acid sequence: CASSRTRWDIQYF.